The entry that follows covers one T cell receptor beta chain sequence. The antigen is undetermined. Germline V gene lookup returns CDR1 SEHNR and CDR2 FQNEAQ (reference sequence). Between the trimmed V and J ends, which lost 0 bases and 3 bases, there was a span of 15 bases. The CDR3 has 17 amino acids. The data originate from a study of cytomegalovirus exposure and HLA in healthy donors. Study information: Clustering assigned about four fifths of the roughly 400 genotyped donors to the Caucasian-associated ancestry cluster. Overall study results and limits: Using a false discovery rate of 0.05, a later analysis showed that about 16,000 TCR beta sequences were associated with HLA alleles. Reported results showed that the classifier diagnosed cytomegalovirus status with high specificity and sensitivity.

The PCR used 60 Vbeta and 13 Jbeta primers. Repertoires were generated with immunoSEQ multiplex PCR, while TCRdb's copy carries only in-frame clones and drops some. The sample records 140,000 or so clones, over 65% being singletons. The chain has TRBV7-9 and TRBJ1-5; a weak D match, TRBD1 (6 bases). The sample consisted of PBMCs. This clonotype was obtained from a female donor in good health and CMV-seronegative. CDR3 sequence: CASSLALGGYDNQPQHF. Written as DNA, the CDR3 is TGTGCCAGCAGCTTAGCGCTAGGGGGATACGACAATCAGCCCCAGCATTTT.